The clone carrying this T cell receptor (beta chain) was counted at least ten times. Germline lookup yields CDR1 SEHNR and CDR2 FQNEAQ (reference sequence). Trimming left V 1 base short and J 1 base short, with 8 bases between. This CDR3 is built from 15 residues. This record belongs to a study of T cells after yellow fever vaccination. The study made its TCR cDNA through 5'RACE template switching. That step introduced a universal primer site along with UMIs. TCRdb reprocessed the 5' RACE reads with MiXCR, giving one entry per CDR3 protein. The profile shows 150,000 or so distinct CDR3 sequences, approximately 6.6% of them singletons.

Sequences were derived from CD4+ T cells sorted from PBMCs, sampled 10 days after the yellow fever booster vaccination. This TCR was sampled from a man aged 25 to 40 who received the YFV17D yellow fever vaccine. This rearrangement joins TRBV7-9 to TRBJ2-4; D remains unclear. The CDR3 sequence is CASSLEGMAKNIQYF. Written as DNA, the CDR3 is TGTGCCAGCAGCTTAGAAGGGATGGCCAAAAACATTCAGTACTTC.